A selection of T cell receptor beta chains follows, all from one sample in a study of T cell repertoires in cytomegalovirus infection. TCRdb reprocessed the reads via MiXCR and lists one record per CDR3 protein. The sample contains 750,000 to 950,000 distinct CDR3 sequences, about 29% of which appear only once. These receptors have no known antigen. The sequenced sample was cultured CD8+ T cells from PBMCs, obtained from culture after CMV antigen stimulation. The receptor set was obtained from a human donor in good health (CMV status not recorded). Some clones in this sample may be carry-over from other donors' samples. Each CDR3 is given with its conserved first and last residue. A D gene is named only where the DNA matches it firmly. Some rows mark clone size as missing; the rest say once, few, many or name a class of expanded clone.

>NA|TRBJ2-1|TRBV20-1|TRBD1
CSAITTGTGHYNEQFF
TGCAGTGCTATAACAACCGGGACAGGGCACTACAATGAGCAGTTCTTC
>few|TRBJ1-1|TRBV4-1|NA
CASSHSGENTEAFF
TGCGCCAGCAGTCATTCAGGGGAGAACACTGAAGCTTTCTTT
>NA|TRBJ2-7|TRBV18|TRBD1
CASSPGDRGGHEQYF
TGTGCCAGCTCACCTGGGGACAGGGGAGGGCACGAGCAGTACTTC
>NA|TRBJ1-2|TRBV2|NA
CARSEGGADGYTF
TGTGCCAGGAGTGAGGGAGGGGCGGATGGCTACACCTTC
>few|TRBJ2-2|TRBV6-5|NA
CASRPSGTGELFF
TGTGCCAGCAGGCCGTCGGGAACCGGGGAGCTGTTTTTT
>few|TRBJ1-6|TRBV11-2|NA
CASSLVQGRSPLHF
TGTGCCAGCAGCTTAGTACAGGGACGTTCACCCCTCCACTTT
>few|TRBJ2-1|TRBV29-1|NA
CSVEDLAPSSYNEQFF
TGCAGCGTTGAAGATCTGGCGCCCAGCTCCTACAATGAGCAGTTCTTC
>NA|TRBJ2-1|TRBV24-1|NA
CATSDTWNEQFF
TGTGCCACCAGTGATACCTGGAATGAGCAGTTCTTC
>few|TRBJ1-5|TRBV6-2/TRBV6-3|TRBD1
CASRDRVDQPQHF
TGTGCCAGTAGAGACAGGGTGGATCAGCCCCAGCATTTT
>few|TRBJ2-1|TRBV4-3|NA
CASSQDRDMGAYEQFF
TGCGCCAGCAGCCAAGATAGGGACATGGGGGCGTATGAGCAGTTCTTC
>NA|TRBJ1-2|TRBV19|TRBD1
CASSRTGQLYYGYTF
TGTGCCAGTAGTAGGACAGGACAACTTTACTATGGCTACACCTTC
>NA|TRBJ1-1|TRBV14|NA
CASTDGTGAFF
TGTGCCAGTACGGACGGGACGGGGGCTTTCTTT
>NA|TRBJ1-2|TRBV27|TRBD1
CASSSETGDFYGYTF
TGTGCCAGCAGTTCAGAGACAGGGGATTTCTATGGCTACACCTTC